These 5 T cell receptor beta chains share one sample of origin, sequenced in a study of shared clonotypes between healthy human individuals. Terminally differentiated effector memory CD45RA+ cells were left out of the naive CD8 fraction, which was CD45RO-negative and positively selected for CCR7. The data were produced by immunoSEQ multiplex PCR, yet TCRdb's version contains in-frame clones alone and is incomplete. The repertoire holds about 2.1 million clones, with 85% to 95% as singletons. The sequencing sample was made of naive CD8+ T cells from PBMCs. The receptor source for this set is a man aged 18 to 29 in good health. Some clones in this sample may be carry-over from other donors' samples.

This clone was seen only once. The chain links TRBV5-6 to TRBJ1-2; D ambiguous. Trimming pared 1 base from V and 3 bases from J, leaving 13 bases between. Germline V CDR1 and CDR2: SGHDT, YYEEEE. The CDR3 is made up of 15 amino acids. The CDR3: CASSLTVRDYYGYTF. The CDR3 region has the DNA TGTGCCAGCAGCTTGACCGTGAGGGATTACTATGGCTACACCTTC. Looking up the rest from reference TRBV5-6 and TRBJ1-2 gives the full variable domain: DAGVTQSPTHLIKTRGQQVTLRCSPKSGHDTVSWYQQALGQGPQFIFQYYEEEERQRGNFPDRFSGHQFPNYSSELNVNALLLGDSALYLCASSLTVRDYYGYTFGSGTRLTVV.

Details on this clone: This same CDR3 is encoded by further DNA sequences in the sample. This chain joins TRBV5-1 and TRBJ2-7, with 11 bases matching TRBD1. The CDR3 runs 15 residues. Per germline, CDR1 SGHRS and CDR2 YFSETQ. With 5 bases clipped from V and 4 bases from J, the junction kept 8 bases outside the gene matches. For the CDR3, the DNA is TGCGCCAGCAGTGTGGACAGGGGGCTAGGGTACGAGCAGTACTTC. Its translation: CASSVDRGLGYEQYF.

The chain is built from TRBV5-1 and TRBJ2-7; a weak D match, TRBD2 (7 bases). The CDR3 has 12 residues. CDR1 is SGHRS, CDR2 YFSETQ, per germline. Trimming stripped 4 bases from V and 6 bases from J, with 11 bases between. CDR3 nucleotides: TGCGCCAGCAGCGGCGGGGGCGCCGAGCAGTACTTC. Translation: CASSGGGAEQYF. The full variable domain, completed using reference TRBV5-1 and TRBJ2-7, is KAGVTQTPRYLIKTRGQQVTLSCSPISGHRSVSWYQQTPGQGLQFLFEYFSETQRNKGNFPGRFSGRQFSNSRSEMNVSTLELGDSALYLCASSGGGAEQYFGPGTRLTVT.

V is TRBV27 and J is TRBJ2-2; unclear D gene. The V gene lost 5 bases and the J gene lost 5 bases, with 9 bases spanning the gap. The CDR3 length is 13 residues. Per germline, CDR1 MNHEY and CDR2 SMNVEV (reference sequence). CDR3 protein: CASSPMRTGELFF. As DNA, the CDR3 is TGTGCCAGCAGTCCGATGAGGACCGGGGAGCTGTTTTTT.

The rearrangement links TRBV7-9 to TRBJ2-7; 7 bases align to TRBD1. Germline V gene lookup returns CDR1 SEHNR and CDR2 FQNEAQ (reference sequence). Losses at the gene ends were 5 bases for V and 0 bases for J; bases not matched to a gene: 13. The CDR3 sequence is 17 residues long. CDR3 in amino acids: CASSNPYRQGISYEQYF. CDR3 DNA: TGTGCCAGCAGCAACCCCTACCGACAGGGAATCTCCTACGAGCAGTACTTC.